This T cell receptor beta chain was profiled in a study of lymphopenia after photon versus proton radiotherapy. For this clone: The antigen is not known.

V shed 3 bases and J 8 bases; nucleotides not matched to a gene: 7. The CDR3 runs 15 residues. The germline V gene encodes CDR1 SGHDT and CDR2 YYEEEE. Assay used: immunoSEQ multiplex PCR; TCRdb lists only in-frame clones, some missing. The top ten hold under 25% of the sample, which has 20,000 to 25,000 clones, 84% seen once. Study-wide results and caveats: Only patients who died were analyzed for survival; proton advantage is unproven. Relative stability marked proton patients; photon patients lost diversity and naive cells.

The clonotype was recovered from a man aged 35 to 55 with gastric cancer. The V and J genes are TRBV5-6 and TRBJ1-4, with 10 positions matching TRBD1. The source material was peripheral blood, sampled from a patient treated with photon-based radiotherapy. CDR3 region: CASSSPTGGPEKLFF. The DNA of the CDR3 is TGTGCCAGCAGCTCCCCGACAGGGGGCCCCGAAAAACTGTTTTTT.